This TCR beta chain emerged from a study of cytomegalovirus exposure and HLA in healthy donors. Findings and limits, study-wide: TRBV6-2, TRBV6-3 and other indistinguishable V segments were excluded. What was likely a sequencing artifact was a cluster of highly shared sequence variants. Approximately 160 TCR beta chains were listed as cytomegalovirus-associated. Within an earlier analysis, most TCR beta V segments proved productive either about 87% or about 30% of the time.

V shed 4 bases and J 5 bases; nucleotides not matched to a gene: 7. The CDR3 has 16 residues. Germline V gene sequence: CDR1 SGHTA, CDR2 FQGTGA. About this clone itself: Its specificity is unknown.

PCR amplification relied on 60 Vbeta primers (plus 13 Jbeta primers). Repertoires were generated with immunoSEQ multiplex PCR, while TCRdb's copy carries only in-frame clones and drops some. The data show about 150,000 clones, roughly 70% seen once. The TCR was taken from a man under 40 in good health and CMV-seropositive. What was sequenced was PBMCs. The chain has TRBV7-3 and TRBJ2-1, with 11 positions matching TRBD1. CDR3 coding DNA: TGTGCCAGCAGCTCGCCAGGGGACAGGGGGAACAATGAGCAGTTCTTC. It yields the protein CASSSPGDRGNNEQFF.